Listed below are T cell receptor beta chains from one sample, sequenced in a study of vaccination and CD4 T cells after COVID-19. Each CDR3 protein is one row after TCRdb ran MiXCR on the PCR reads. The table has roughly 26,000 distinct CDR3 sequences, approximately 40% seen once. The antigens these receptors bind are not known. Source: CD4+ T cells from blood, cultured in vitro, taken about 7 months after SARS-CoV-2 vaccination. Every receptor here comes from a human donor who had recovered from COVID-19. Both conserved end residues are part of each CDR3. Each record gives: clone size, V gene, J gene, D gene, CDR3 DNA, CDR3 protein. The D gene is left open where the match is weak. Part of the rows lack a size; the others show once, few, many or a class for expanded clones.

-	TRBV30	TRBJ1-5	-	TGTGCCTGGAGTGTACTGGGCAGCAATCAGCCCCAGCATTTT	CAWSVLGSNQPQHF
few	TRBV29-1	TRBJ1-2	-	TGCAGCGTTGATGCGTTCGGGCAGTCCTATGGCTACACCTTC	CSVDAFGQSYGYTF
-	TRBV14	TRBJ2-4	-	TGTGCCAGCAGCCAGGGTGTCAGAAGCATTCAGTACTTC	CASSQGVRSIQYF
few	TRBV20-1	TRBJ2-1	-	TGCAGTGCTAGAGATTTCCGGGACCTCAATGAGCAGTTCTTC	CSARDFRDLNEQFF
few	TRBV21-1	TRBJ2-3	-	TGTGCCAGCAGCAAAGTCCCCCAGTTGCGGGAAGGTGCAGATACGCAGTATTTT	CASSKVPQLREGADTQYF
few	TRBV5-4	TRBJ1-2	-	TGTGCCATACTGGGGGCCCATGGCTACACCTTC	CAILGAHGYTF
few	TRBV27	TRBJ2-7	-	TGTGCCAGCAGTTTATCGACTGCAGGGGTAAACTACGAGCAGTACTTC	CASSLSTAGVNYEQYF
-	TRBV19	TRBJ2-3	-	TGTGCCACCGCGGCGGGATATACGCAGTATTTT	CATAAGYTQYF
-	TRBV20-1	TRBJ1-2	-	TGCAGTGCTAGAGACCCAAAGAACAGGGAACACTATGGCTACACCTTC	CSARDPKNREHYGYTF
-	TRBV10-1	TRBJ2-2	-	TGCGCCAGCAGTGAGTCGGGCGCCGGGGAGCTGTTTTTT	CASSESGAGELFF
few	TRBV6-5	TRBJ2-1	-	TGTGCCAGCAGTTACTCGAACCTCATCAATGAGCAGTTCTTC	CASSYSNLINEQFF
-	TRBV12-3/TRBV12-4	TRBJ2-5	TRBD2	TGTGCCAGCAGTTTAACTAGCGGGAGGGTCGGCGAGACCCAGTACTTC	CASSLTSGRVGETQYF
-	TRBV6-1	TRBJ1-2	-	TGTGCCAGCAGTGTTCGGGGCGGCTATGGCTACACCTTC	CASSVRGGYGYTF
-	TRBV6-1	TRBJ2-3	-	TGTGCCAGCATTCTAAGAGGGTGGGGGGAAGGTGGTACAGATACGCAGTATTTT	CASILRGWGEGGTDTQYF
-	TRBV27	TRBJ2-5	TRBD2	TGTGCCAGCAGTAAGGGACTAGCGGGATCGAGAGAGACCCAGTACTTC	CASSKGLAGSRETQYF
-	TRBV20-1	TRBJ2-3	-	TGCAGTGCTTTTAGAGCTAGCGTAACAGATACGCAGTATTTT	CSAFRASVTDTQYF
few	TRBV6-1	TRBJ2-2	-	TGTGCCAGCAGTCTCCGGACAAACACCGGGGAGCTGTTTTTT	CASSLRTNTGELFF
-	TRBV6-2/TRBV6-3	TRBJ1-5	-	TGTGCCAGCAGTCGGGCAGGAGGTCAGCCCCAGCATTTT	CASSRAGGQPQHF
few	TRBV27	TRBJ2-5	-	TGTGCCAGCAGTCCTCCGGGGCTCCGAGGGGAGACCCAGTACTTC	CASSPPGLRGETQYF
-	TRBV12-2	TRBJ2-1	-	TGTGCAAGTCGCCCCCCCCCACTAGCGGGAGACCCGGGTTCTCATGAGCAGTTCTTC	CASRPPPLAGDPGSHEQFF
-	TRBV6-1	TRBJ2-2	TRBD1	TGTGCCAGCAGCCGCCGGACAGGGGGTACCGGGGAGCTGTTTTTT	CASSRRTGGTGELFF
-	TRBV7-9	TRBJ2-7	TRBD1	TGTGCCAGCAGCCCCAGAGCGACAGGGGGCTACGAGCAGTACTTC	CASSPRATGGYEQYF
few	TRBV20-1	TRBJ2-1	-	TGCAGTGCTAGATACCAATCCCTCCCGGATGAGCAGTTCTTC	CSARYQSLPDEQFF
few	TRBV18	TRBJ1-2	TRBD1	TGTGCCAGCTCACCACAACTTACCGGGACAGAGGCTGGCTACACCTTC	CASSPQLTGTEAGYTF
-	TRBV20-1	TRBJ2-7	-	TGCAGTGCTAGAGACGATAGCTCCTACGAGCAGTACTTC	CSARDDSSYEQYF
few	TRBV28	TRBJ2-7	TRBD2	TGTGCCAGCAGTTATATTTTCGGGACTAGCGACTACGAGCAGTACTTC	CASSYIFGTSDYEQYF
-	TRBV7-9	TRBJ2-5	-	TGTGCCAGCAGCCCCCCCACAGGTGGGGTGGGGACCCAGTACTTC	CASSPPTGGVGTQYF
-	TRBV7-9	TRBJ2-3	TRBD2	TGTGCCAGCAGCCCGGATAGCGGGAGGGCCGTTGTAGATACGCAGTATTTT	CASSPDSGRAVVDTQYF
-	TRBV5-5	TRBJ1-5	-	TGTGCCAGCAGCTTGGGAGGGAACGGGGATCAGCCCCAGCATTTT	CASSLGGNGDQPQHF
-	TRBV27	TRBJ2-3	TRBD2	TGTGCCAGCAGTTTGGTTAGCGGGGCCCCCACAGATACGCAGTATTTT	CASSLVSGAPTDTQYF
-	TRBV2	TRBJ1-6	-	TGTGCCAGCAGACCTAAGGGTTCCTATAATTCACCCCTCCACTTT	CASRPKGSYNSPLHF
few	TRBV7-6	TRBJ2-6	-	TGTGCCAGCAGCTTAGGGGCGCGCGGGGCCAACGTCCTGACTTTC	CASSLGARGANVLTF
-	TRBV20-1	TRBJ2-5	TRBD2	TGCAGTGCTAGAGATCAAAGCGGGAGGGCCGGATTTGGGGAGACCCAGTACTTC	CSARDQSGRAGFGETQYF
-	TRBV5-8	TRBJ1-6	-	TGTGCCAGCAGCCATCAGAGCTCCTATAATTCACCCCTCCACTTT	CASSHQSSYNSPLHF
few	TRBV20-1	TRBJ2-5	TRBD2	TGCAGTGCTAGGGCCCTAGCGGGAGGCCAAGAGACCCAGTACTTC	CSARALAGGQETQYF
-	TRBV6-4	TRBJ2-1	TRBD2	TGTGCCAGCAGACCCAACAGCGGGATCCCCTACAATGAGCAGTTCTTC	CASRPNSGIPYNEQFF
-	TRBV19	TRBJ2-1	-	TGTGCCAGTAGTATAGCGCGGGGTAGCTCCTACAATGAGCAGTTCTTC	CASSIARGSSYNEQFF
medium-sized	TRBV20-1	TRBJ2-1	TRBD2	TGCAGTGCCCCCGGACTAGGGTACAATGAGCAGTTCTTC	CSAPGLGYNEQFF
-	TRBV28	TRBJ2-2	TRBD2	TGTGCCAGCGAGACTAGCGGGAGAAGAACCGGGGAGCTGTTTTTT	CASETSGRRTGELFF